These T cell receptor beta chains were read from a single sample in a study of T cell responses to AZD1222 COVID-19 vaccine. TCRdb's table, derived via immunoSEQ multiplex PCR, lists solely in-frame clones and lacks some. The sample yields 150,000 to 200,000 clones, 94% seen once. This specimen was peripheral blood, taken on day 0 of AZD1222 vaccination. The receptors were sampled from an adult in good health. Each CDR3 is given with its conserved first and last residue.

CDR3	V	J
CASSSITEIPEAFF	TRBV7-9	TRBJ1-1
CASSRRKGYEQYF	TRBV11-3	TRBJ2-7
CASSLGRDTQYF	TRBV27	TRBJ2-3
CASSPYFFNTGELFF	TRBV7-6	TRBJ2-2
CASSPWQGKGQQFF	TRBV3-1/TRBV3-2	TRBJ2-1
CASSPQGERTEAFF	TRBV7-9	TRBJ1-1
CASSQKASGRQETQYF	TRBV16	TRBJ2-5
CASTPDRVSQPQHF	TRBV2	TRBJ1-5
CAWTGLAGADTGELFF	TRBV30	TRBJ2-2
CSVELAWNYNEQFF	TRBV29-1	TRBJ2-1
CASSQAWTGGDEQFF	TRBV4-1	TRBJ2-1
CASSQDWFTGELFF	TRBV4-3	TRBJ2-2